These 17 T cell receptor beta chains came from one sample sequenced in a study of blood T cell repertoires in COVID-19. Clones were sequenced by immunoSEQ multiplex PCR, and TCRdb holds only the in-frame ones, with some missing. The sample carries roughly 260,000 clones, about 89% recorded once. Input material: PBMCs or T cells enriched from blood (not recorded which). These receptors all come from a woman younger than 35 who had recovered from COVID-19.

V and J are TRBV30 and TRBJ1-2; 9 bases match TRBD1. J was trimmed by 4 bases and V by 3 bases; bases with no gene match: 3. In germline, CDR1 is GTSNPN, CDR2 SVGIG (reference sequence). There are 13 residues in the CDR3. DNA of the CDR3: TGTGCCTGGAGCGGGGACAGGGCCTATGGCTACACCTTC. This encodes CAWSGDRAYGYTF.

The chain is built from TRBV28 and TRBJ1-6, with 7 nucleotides matching TRBD1. J gave up 7 bases and V 0 bases, and 9 bases lay outside the gene matches. CDR1 is MDHEN and CDR2 is SYDVKM in the germline V gene. The CDR3 length is 17 residues. CDR3 sequence (DNA): TGTGCCAGCAGTTTATGGGACCTGAGGGGGCTAAATTCACCCCTCCACTTT. Protein product: CASSLWDLRGLNSPLHF.

The gene calls are TRBV30 and TRBJ1-4, with D maybe TRBD1 (6 bases). There are 14 residues in the CDR3. CDR1 and CDR2 from the germline V gene are GTSNPN and SVGIG (reference sequence). V shed 2 bases and J shed 6 bases, with 13 bases lying between them. CDR3 sequence (DNA): TGTGCCTGGAGTTTGGGGACAATGGATGAAAAACTGTTTTTT. Translation: CAWSLGTMDEKLFF. The full variable domain, rest sourced from reference TRBV30 and TRBJ1-4, is SQTIHQWPATLVQPVGSPLSLECTVEGTSNPNLYWYRQAAGRGLQLLFYSVGIGQISSEVPQNLSASRPQDRQFILSSKKLLLSDSGFYLCAWSLGTMDEKLFFGSGTQLSVL.

Only one count was recorded for this clone. J is TRBJ1-1 and V is TRBV5-1, with D possibly matching TRBD1 (6 bases). The CDR3 totals 17 residues. Germline CDR1 reads SGHRS; CDR2 reads YFSETQ. Trimming removed 2 bases at V and 1 base at J, with 18 bases between. The CDR3 loop reads CASSFDRSSIGNTEAFF. Written as DNA, the CDR3 is TGCGCCAGCAGCTTTGACAGGTCTAGTATAGGGAACACTGAAGCTTTCTTT.

V usage is TRBV27 and J usage is TRBJ2-7, with D maybe TRBD2 (6 bases). CDR3 length equals 12 residues. In germline, CDR1 is MNHEY, CDR2 SMNVEV (reference sequence). V lost 11 bases, J lost 2 bases, and 13 bases lay in between. The CDR3 spells CAGGTSPYEQYF. The CDR3 bases are TGTGCCGGCGGGACTTCCCCCTACGAGCAGTACTTC.

This clone came up once. This chain uses TRBV3-1 (or the pseudogene TRBV3-2) with TRBJ1-2; D ambiguous. V gave up 0 bases and J gave up 9 bases, with 8 bases separating them. The CDR3 is 12 amino acids. Germline CDR1 is LGHDT and CDR2 is YNNKEL (reference sequence). CDR3: CASSQERVSYTF. The CDR3 DNA is TGTGCCAGCAGCCAAGAGAGGGTTAGCTACACCTTC.

The table lists this clone with a count of one. This chain links TRBV11-3 with TRBJ2-2; 7 bases agree with TRBD2. The CDR3 consists of 16 residues. J lost 5 bases, V lost 0 bases, and 6 bases had no gene match. The germline gives CDR1 SGHNT, CDR2 YENEEA. The CDR3 sequence is CASSLDEGGLTGELFF. CDR3 DNA sequence: TGTGCCAGCAGCTTAGATGAGGGAGGGCTGACCGGGGAGCTGTTTTTT.

The V call is TRBV6-5, the J call TRBJ1-3; a possible D gene is TRBD1 (5 bases). The V gene's germline CDR1 is MNHEY and CDR2 SVGAGI. V shed 5 bases and J shed 4 bases, with 15 bases lying between them. The CDR3 sequence is 15 residues long. The CDR3 DNA sequence: TGTGCCAGCAGTCGTGGAGGGGTGTGCGGAAACACCATATATTTT. Amino acids: CASSRGGVCGNTIYF.

The chain links TRBV5-1 to TRBJ1-5; TRBD1 is a possible D gene (5 bases). The length of the CDR3 is 15 residues. Per the germline V gene, CDR1 is SGHRS and CDR2 is YFSETQ. Trimming took off 0 bases at V and 7 bases at J, with 14 bases between the two ends. CDR3: CASSLDPGGNQPQHF. CDR3 in DNA: TGCGCCAGCAGCTTGGATCCCGGGGGAAACCAGCCCCAGCATTTT.

This clone was detected only once. The genes are TRBV15 and TRBJ2-3; D gene ambiguous. Trimming cost V 2 bases and J 0 bases, with 9 bases left between them. The CDR3 is made up of 15 amino acids. Germline assignment: CDR1 LNHNV and CDR2 YYDKDF (reference sequence). The CDR3 region is CATSRIAGSTDTQYF. The CDR3 coding sequence is TGTGCCACCAGCAGAATCGCCGGGAGCACAGATACGCAGTATTTT. The full variable domain, in which reference TRBV15 and TRBJ2-3 provide the parts outside the CDR3, is DAMVIQNPRYQVTQFGKPVTLSCSQTLNHNVMYWYQQKSSQAPKLLFHYYDKDFNNEADTPDNFQSRRPNTSFCFLDIRSPGLGDTAMYLCATSRIAGSTDTQYFGPGTRLTVL.

The rearrangement joins TRBV29-1 to TRBJ1-1; 8 nucleotides line up with TRBD1. The CDR3 is 13 amino acids. The germline gives CDR1 SQVTM, CDR2 ANQGSEA. V lost 6 bases and J lost 1; bases outside the gene matches: 4. CDR3 protein: CSVADRANTEAFF. Written as DNA, the CDR3 is TGCAGCGTCGCGGACAGGGCGAACACTGAAGCTTTCTTT.

This clone was recorded once. The chain combines TRBV6-2 or TRBV6-3 with TRBJ2-3; the D gene is possibly TRBD2 (6 bases). The CDR3 length is 17 residues. Germline V gene lookup returns CDR1 MNHEY and CDR2 SVGEGT. Trimming cost V 6 bases and J 4 bases, with 23 bases left between them. The CDR3 region is CASSHVNGGLDADTQYF. CDR3 bases: TGTGCCAGCAGCCACGTAAACGGGGGACTGGATGCAGATACGCAGTATTTT.

The sample holds one count of this clone. The chain couples TRBV10-1 to TRBJ1-1; 7 bases are a match to TRBD1. With V trimmed by 2 bases and J by 5 bases, 5 bases remained unmatched. CDR3 size: 14 residues. Per the germline V gene, CDR1 is WNHNN and CDR2 is SYGVQD (reference sequence). The CDR3 coding sequence is TGCGCCAGCAGTGAGACAGGGGCTGCAACTGAAGCTTTCTTT. Translated, it gives CASSETGAATEAFF.

V gene TRBV30 combines with J gene TRBJ1-4; no firm D call. The CDR3 totals 13 residues. The V end lost 2 bases, the J end lost 5 bases, and 9 bases lay between the germline ends. Germline CDR1 and CDR2: GTSNPN and SVGIG (reference sequence). The CDR3 DNA is TGTGCCTGGAGTTCGGGGTCAAATGAAAAACTGTTTTTT. Protein sequence: CAWSSGSNEKLFF. Full variable domain (missing parts from reference TRBV30 and TRBJ1-4): SQTIHQWPATLVQPVGSPLSLECTVEGTSNPNLYWYRQAAGRGLQLLFYSVGIGQISSEVPQNLSASRPQDRQFILSSKKLLLSDSGFYLCAWSSGSNEKLFFGSGTQLSVL.

The V gene is TRBV5-1, the J gene TRBJ1-5; D not certain. Trimming removed 4 bases from V and 5 bases from J, with 16 bases in between. In germline, CDR1 is SGHRS, CDR2 YFSETQ. This CDR3 contains 15 residues. The CDR3 DNA follows: TGCGCCAGCAGCCCGACCCCGCGGTCGGATCAGCCCCAGCATTTT. This codes for CASSPTPRSDQPQHF. Complete variable domain (other parts from reference TRBV5-1 and TRBJ1-5): KAGVTQTPRYLIKTRGQQVTLSCSPISGHRSVSWYQQTPGQGLQFLFEYFSETQRNKGNFPGRFSGRQFSNSRSEMNVSTLELGDSALYLCASSPTPRSDQPQHFGDGTRLSIL.

This rearrangement joins TRBV18 to TRBJ2-7; TRBD1 matches at 10 bases. The germline V gene encodes CDR1 KGHSH and CDR2 LQKENI. The J segment lost 4 bases and the V segment lost 3 bases, leaving 6 bases of the junction unmatched. The CDR3 has 15 residues. The CDR3, as DNA: TGTGCCAGCTCACCGCAGGACAGGGGGGATTACGAGCAGTACTTC. It translates to CASSPQDRGDYEQYF.

V usage is TRBV7-9 and J usage is TRBJ2-5; D might be TRBD1 (5 bases). V lost 2 bases to trimming and J lost 3 bases, with 7 bases between them. Per germline, CDR1 SEHNR and CDR2 FQNEAQ (reference sequence). CDR3 size: 13 residues. The CDR3 sequence: CASSLRQKETQYF. DNA of the CDR3: TGTGCCAGCAGCTTAAGACAGAAAGAGACCCAGTACTTC.